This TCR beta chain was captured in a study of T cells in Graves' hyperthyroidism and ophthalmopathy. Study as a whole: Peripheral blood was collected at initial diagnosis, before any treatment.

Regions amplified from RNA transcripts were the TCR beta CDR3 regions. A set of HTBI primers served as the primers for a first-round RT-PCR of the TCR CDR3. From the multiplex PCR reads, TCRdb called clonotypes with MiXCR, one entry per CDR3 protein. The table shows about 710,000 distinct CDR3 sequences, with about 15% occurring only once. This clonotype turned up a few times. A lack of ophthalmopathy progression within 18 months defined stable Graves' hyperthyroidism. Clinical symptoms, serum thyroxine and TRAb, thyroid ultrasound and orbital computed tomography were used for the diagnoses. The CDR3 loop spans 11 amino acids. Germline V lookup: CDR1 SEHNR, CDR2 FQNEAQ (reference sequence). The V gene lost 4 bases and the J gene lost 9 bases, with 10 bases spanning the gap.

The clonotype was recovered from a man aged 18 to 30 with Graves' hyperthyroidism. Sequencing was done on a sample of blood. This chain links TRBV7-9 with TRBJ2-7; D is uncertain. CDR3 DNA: TGTGCCAGCAGCTCTGGACCCGTGCAGTACTTC. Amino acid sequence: CASSSGPVQYF.